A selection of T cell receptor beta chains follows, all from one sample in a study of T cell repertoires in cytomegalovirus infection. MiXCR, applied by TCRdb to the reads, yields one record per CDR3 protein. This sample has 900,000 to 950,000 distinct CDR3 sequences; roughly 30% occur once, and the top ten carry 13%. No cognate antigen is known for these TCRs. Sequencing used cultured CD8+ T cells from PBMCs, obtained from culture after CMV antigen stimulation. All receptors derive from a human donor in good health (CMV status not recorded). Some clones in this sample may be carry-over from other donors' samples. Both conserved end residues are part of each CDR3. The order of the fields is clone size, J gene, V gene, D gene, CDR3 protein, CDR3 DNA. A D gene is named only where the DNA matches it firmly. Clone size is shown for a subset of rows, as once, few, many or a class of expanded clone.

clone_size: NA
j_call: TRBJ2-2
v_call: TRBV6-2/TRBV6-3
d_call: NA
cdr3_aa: CASRPPSGELFF
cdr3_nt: TGTGCCAGCAGACCTCCAAGCGGGGAGCTGTTTTTT

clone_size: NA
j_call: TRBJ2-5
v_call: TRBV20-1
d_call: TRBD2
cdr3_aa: CSASGHLAGERIQETQYF
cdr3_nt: TGCAGTGCTTCCGGTCACCTAGCGGGGGAGAGGATACAAGAGACCCAGTACTTC

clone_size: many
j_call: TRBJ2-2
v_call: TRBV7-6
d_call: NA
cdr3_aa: CASSSFWSAGELFF
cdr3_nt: TGTGCCAGCAGCTCCTTCTGGAGCGCCGGGGAGCTGTTTTTT

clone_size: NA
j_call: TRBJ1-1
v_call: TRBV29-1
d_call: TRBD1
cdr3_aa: CSSGTGDYTEAFF
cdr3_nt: TGCAGCTCCGGGACAGGGGATTACACTGAAGCTTTCTTT

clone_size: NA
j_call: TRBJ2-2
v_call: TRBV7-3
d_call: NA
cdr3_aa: CASSLSFPGELFF
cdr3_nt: TGTGCCAGCAGCCTTTCCTTCCCCGGGGAGCTGTTTTTT

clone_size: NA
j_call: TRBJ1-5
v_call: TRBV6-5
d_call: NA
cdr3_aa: CASSYRGVGQPQHF
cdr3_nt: TGTGCCAGCAGTTATCGGGGAGTTGGTCAGCCCCAGCATTTT

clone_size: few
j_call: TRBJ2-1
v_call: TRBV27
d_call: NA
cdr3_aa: CASRAVGGAYNEQFF
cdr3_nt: TGTGCCAGCAGGGCCGTTGGGGGGGCTTACAATGAGCAGTTCTTC

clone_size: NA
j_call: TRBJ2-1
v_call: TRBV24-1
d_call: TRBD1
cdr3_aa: CATSVRDSYNEQFF
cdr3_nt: TGTGCCACCAGTGTCCGGGACAGCTACAATGAGCAGTTCTTC

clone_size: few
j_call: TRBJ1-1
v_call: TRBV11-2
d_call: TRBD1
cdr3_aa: CASSLELAGGDTEAFF
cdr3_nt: TGTGCCAGCAGCTTAGAGTTGGCAGGGGGAGACACTGAAGCTTTCTTT

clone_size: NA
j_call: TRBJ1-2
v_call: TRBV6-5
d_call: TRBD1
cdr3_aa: CASGDRGNYGYTF
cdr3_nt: TGTGCCAGCGGAGACAGGGGAAACTATGGCTACACCTTC

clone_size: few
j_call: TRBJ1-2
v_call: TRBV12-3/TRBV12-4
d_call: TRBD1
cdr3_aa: CASSRYRDREDYGYTF
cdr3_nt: TGTGCCAGCAGCCGGTACCGGGACAGGGAGGACTATGGCTACACCTTC

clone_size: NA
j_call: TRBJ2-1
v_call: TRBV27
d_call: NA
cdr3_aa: CASSSVTGLLTNEQFF
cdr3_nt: TGTGCCAGCAGTTCGGTTACGGGACTCTTAACAAATGAGCAGTTCTTC

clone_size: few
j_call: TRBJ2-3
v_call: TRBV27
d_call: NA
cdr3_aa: CATIGPTDTQYF
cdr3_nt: TGTGCCACCATAGGCCCCACAGATACGCAGTATTTT

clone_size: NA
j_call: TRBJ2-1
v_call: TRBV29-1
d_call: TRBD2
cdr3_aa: CSVEKAGGLDNEQFF
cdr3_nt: TGCAGCGTTGAAAAAGCGGGGGGCCTCGACAATGAGCAGTTCTTC

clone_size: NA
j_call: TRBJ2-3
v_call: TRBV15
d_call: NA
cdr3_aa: CATSSRGSTDTQYF
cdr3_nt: TGTGCCACCAGCAGCAGGGGAAGCACAGATACGCAGTATTTT

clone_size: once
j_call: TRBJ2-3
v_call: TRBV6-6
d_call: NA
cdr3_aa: CTSSGDSSTDTQYF
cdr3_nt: TGTACCAGCAGTGGGGACTCCAGCACAGATACGCAGTATTTT

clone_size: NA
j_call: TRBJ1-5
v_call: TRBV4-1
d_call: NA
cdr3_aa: CASSQADSQPQHF
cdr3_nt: TGTGCCAGCAGCCAAGCCGATTCACAGCCCCAGCATTTT

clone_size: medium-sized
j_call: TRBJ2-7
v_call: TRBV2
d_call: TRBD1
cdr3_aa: CASIKIQGNSYEQYF
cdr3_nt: TGTGCCAGCATTAAAATACAGGGGAACTCCTACGAGCAGTACTTC

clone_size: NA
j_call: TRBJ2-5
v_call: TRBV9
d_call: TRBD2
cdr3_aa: CASSVGLAEETQYF
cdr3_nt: TGTGCCAGCAGCGTAGGACTAGCGGAAGAGACCCAGTACTTC

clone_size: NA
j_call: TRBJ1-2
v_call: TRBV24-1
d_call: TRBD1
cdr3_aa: CATSDVGTDYGYTF
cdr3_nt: TGTGCCACCAGTGATGTCGGGACAGATTATGGCTACACCTTC

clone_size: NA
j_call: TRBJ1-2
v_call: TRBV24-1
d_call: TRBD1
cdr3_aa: CATSDPGQGEVYGYTF
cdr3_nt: TGTGCCACCAGTGACCCTGGACAGGGGGAGGTGTATGGCTACACCTTC

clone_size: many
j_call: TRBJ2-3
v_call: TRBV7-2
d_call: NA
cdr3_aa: CASSLVLSLGGTDTQYF
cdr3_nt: TGTGCCAGCAGCTTAGTTCTTAGCCTTGGGGGCACAGATACGCAGTATTTT

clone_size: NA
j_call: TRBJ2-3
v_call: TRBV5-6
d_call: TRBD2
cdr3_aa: CASSLFPGRDHTDTQYF
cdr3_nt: TGTGCCAGCAGCTTGTTCCCAGGGAGGGATCACACAGATACGCAGTATTTT

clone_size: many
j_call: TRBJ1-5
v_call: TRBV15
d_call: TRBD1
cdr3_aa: CATSRDGTGAKQPQHF
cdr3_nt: TGTGCCACCAGCAGAGACGGGACAGGGGCAAAACAGCCCCAGCATTTT

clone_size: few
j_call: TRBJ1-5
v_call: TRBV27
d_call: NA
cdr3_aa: CASSLSVLKPQHF
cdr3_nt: TGTGCCAGCAGTTTATCTGTTCTGAAGCCCCAGCATTTT

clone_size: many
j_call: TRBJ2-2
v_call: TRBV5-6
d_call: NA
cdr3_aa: CASSLGLGELFF
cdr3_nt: TGTGCCAGCAGCTTAGGGCTCGGGGAGCTGTTTTTT

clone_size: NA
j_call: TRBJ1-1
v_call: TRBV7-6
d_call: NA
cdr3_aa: CASRADGGEAFF
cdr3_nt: TGTGCCAGCAGGGCAGACGGTGGTGAAGCTTTCTTT

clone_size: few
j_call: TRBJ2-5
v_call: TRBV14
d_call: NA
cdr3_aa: CASSQKEAQETQYF
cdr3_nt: TGTGCCAGCAGCCAAAAGGAGGCCCAAGAGACCCAGTACTTC

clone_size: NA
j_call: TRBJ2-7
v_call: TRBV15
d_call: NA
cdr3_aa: CATSRGGAPSYEQYF
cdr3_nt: TGTGCCACCAGCAGAGGGGGGGCCCCCTCCTACGAGCAGTACTTC

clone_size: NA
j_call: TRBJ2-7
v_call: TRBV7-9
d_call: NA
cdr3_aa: CASREGRGEQYF
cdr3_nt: TGTGCCAGCAGGGAAGGTAGGGGCGAGCAGTACTTC

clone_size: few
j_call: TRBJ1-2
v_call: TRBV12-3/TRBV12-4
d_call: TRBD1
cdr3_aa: CASSLAVVGTVYGYTF
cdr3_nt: TGTGCCAGCAGTTTAGCGGTGGTAGGGACAGTCTATGGCTACACCTTC

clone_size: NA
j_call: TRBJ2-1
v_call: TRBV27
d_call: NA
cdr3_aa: CASNPLRGGNYNEQFF
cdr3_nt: TGTGCCAGCAACCCTCTTCGAGGGGGAAACTACAATGAGCAGTTCTTC

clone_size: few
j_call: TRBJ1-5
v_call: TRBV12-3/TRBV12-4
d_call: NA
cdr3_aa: CASSSRGRKGGNQPQHF
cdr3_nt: TGTGCCAGCAGTTCAAGGGGCAGAAAAGGGGGCAATCAGCCCCAGCATTTT

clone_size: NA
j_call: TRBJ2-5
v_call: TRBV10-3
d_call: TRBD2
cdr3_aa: CAISDLAGGSETQYF
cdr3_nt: TGTGCCATCAGTGATCTAGCGGGGGGGTCAGAGACCCAGTACTTC

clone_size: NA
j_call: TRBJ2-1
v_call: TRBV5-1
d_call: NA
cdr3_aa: CASSLAAAVTRGANYNEQFF
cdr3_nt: TGCGCCAGCAGCTTGGCAGCCGCCGTAACTCGAGGGGCGAACTACAATGAGCAGTTCTTC

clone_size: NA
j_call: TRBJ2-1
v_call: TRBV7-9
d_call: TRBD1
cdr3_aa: CASPSGQGVRRGQFF
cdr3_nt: TGTGCCAGCCCATCTGGGCAGGGGGTCCGCAGGGGGCAGTTCTTC

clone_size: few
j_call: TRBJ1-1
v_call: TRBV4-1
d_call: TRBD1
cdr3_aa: CASSQGTGGWTEAFF
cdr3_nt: TGCGCCAGCAGCCAAGGTACAGGGGGTTGGACTGAAGCTTTCTTT

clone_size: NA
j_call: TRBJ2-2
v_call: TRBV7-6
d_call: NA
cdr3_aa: CASSFGVGARTGELFF
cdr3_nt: TGTGCTAGCAGCTTTGGTGTGGGAGCCCGCACCGGGGAGCTGTTTTTT

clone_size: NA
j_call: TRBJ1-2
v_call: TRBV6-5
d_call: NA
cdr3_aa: CASSYSVAWGESGYTF
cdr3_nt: TGTGCCAGCAGTTACTCGGTGGCCTGGGGAGAAAGTGGCTACACCTTC

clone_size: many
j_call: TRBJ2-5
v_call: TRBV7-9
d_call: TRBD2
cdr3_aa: CASSLMREYQETQYF
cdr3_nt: TGTGCCAGCAGCTTAATGCGGGAGTACCAAGAGACCCAGTACTTC

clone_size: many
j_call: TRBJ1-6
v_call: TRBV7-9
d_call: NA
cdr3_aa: CASSPSRSDSPLHF
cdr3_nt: TGTGCCAGCTCCCCTTCTAGATCGGATTCACCCCTCCACTTT

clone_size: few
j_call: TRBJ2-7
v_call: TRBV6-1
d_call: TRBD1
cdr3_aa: CASSDLGTGYEQYF
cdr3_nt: TGTGCCAGCAGTGACCTGGGGACAGGCTACGAGCAGTACTTC

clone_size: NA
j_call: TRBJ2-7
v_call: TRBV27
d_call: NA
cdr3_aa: CASSWTEHYEQYF
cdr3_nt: TGTGCCAGCTCCTGGACTGAGCACTACGAGCAGTACTTC

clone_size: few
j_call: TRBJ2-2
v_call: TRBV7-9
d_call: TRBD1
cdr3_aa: CASRPQGANGELFF
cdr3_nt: TGTGCCAGCAGGCCCCAGGGGGCTAACGGGGAGCTGTTTTTT

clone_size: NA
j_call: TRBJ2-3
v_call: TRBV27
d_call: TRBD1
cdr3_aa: CASSLSYGDRRTDTQYF
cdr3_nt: TGTGCCAGCAGTTTATCTTACGGGGACAGGAGGACAGATACGCAGTATTTT

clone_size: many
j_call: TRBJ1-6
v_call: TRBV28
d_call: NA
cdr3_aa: CASSSSGSPLHF
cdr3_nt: TGTGCCAGCAGTTCCTCGGGTTCACCCCTCCACTTT

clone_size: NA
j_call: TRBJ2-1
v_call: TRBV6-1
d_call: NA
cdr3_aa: CASSRISEGGPYNEQFF
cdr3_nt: TGTGCCAGCAGTCGAATTAGCGAGGGGGGACCCTACAATGAGCAGTTCTTC

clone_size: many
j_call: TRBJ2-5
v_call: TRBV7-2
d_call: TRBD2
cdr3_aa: CASSLLAGVETQYF
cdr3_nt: TGTGCCAGCAGCTTACTAGCGGGGGTGGAGACCCAGTACTTC

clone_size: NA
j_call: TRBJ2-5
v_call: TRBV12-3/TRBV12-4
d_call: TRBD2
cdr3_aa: CASSFGGGGLQETQYF
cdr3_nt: TGTGCCAGCAGTTTTGGCGGGGGGGGGCTTCAAGAGACCCAGTACTTC

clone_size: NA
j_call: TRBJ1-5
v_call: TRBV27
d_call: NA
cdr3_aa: CASSPTGWDQPQHF
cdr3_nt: TGTGCCAGCAGTCCAACAGGGTGGGATCAGCCCCAGCATTTT